The clone carrying this T cell receptor (beta chain) appeared a few times. The record originates from a study of CD8 T cells in Susac syndrome. RNA totalling about 0.5 to 1 ug underwent reverse transcription with random hexamers. TCRdb re-called the immunoSEQ multiplex PCR reads through MiXCR, storing one row per CDR3 protein. The data contain about 210,000 distinct CDR3 sequences, approximately 95% of them singletons. Trimming at V came to 8 bases and at J to 4 bases, leaving 8 bases not matched to a gene. This CDR3 spans 14 amino acids. Germline V gene sequence: CDR1 LGHDT, CDR2 YNNKEL (reference sequence).

The source is a human donor with multiple sclerosis. What was sequenced was CD4+ T cells from PBMCs. The chain recombines TRBV3-1 with TRBJ2-7, with 10 bases aligning to TRBD1. This CDR3 reads CASSPGTGVYEQYF. The CDR3, as DNA: TGTGCCAGCTCACCCGGGACAGGGGTATACGAGCAGTACTTC.